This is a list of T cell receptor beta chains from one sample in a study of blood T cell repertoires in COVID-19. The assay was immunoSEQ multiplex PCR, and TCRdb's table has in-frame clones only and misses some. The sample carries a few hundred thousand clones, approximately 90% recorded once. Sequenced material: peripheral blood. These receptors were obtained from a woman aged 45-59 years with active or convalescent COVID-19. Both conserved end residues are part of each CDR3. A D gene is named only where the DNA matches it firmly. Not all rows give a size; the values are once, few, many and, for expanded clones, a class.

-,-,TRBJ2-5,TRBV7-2,CASSLAGGGETQYF,TGTGCCAGCAGCTTAGCGGGGGGAGGAGAGACCCAGTACTTC
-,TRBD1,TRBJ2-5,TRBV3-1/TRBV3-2,CASSHARTGNVGETQYF,TGTGCCAGCAGCCACGCTCGGACAGGGAATGTAGGAGAGACCCAGTACTTC
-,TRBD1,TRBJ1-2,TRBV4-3,CASSHPTGGPVGGYTF,TGCGCCAGCAGCCACCCTACAGGGGGCCCCGTAGGGGGCTACACCTTC
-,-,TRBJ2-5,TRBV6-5,CASSYRGSGETQYF,TGTGCCAGCAGTTACAGGGGGTCAGGGGAGACCCAGTACTTC
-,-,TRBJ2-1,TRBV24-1,CATSDSGGGNEQFF,TGTGCCACCAGTGATTCGGGGGGCGGGAATGAGCAGTTCTTC
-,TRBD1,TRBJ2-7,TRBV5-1,CASSSGQGKEQYF,TGCGCCAGCAGCTCCGGACAGGGTAAGGAGCAGTACTTC
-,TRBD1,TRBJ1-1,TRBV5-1,CASSFQGARENTEAFF,TGCGCCAGCAGCTTCCAGGGGGCGCGGGAGAACACTGAAGCTTTCTTT
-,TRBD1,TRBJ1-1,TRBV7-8,CASSSQIGTGGLSTEAFF,TGTGCCAGCAGCTCGCAGATTGGGACAGGGGGATTGAGCACTGAAGCTTTCTTT
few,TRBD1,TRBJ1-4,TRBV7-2,CASSLGGQGGYEKLFF,TGTGCCAGCAGCTTAGGGGGACAGGGAGGATATGAAAAACTGTTTTTT
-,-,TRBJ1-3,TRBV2,CASSRGSSGNTIYF,TGTGCCAGCAGCCGGGGTAGCTCTGGAAACACCATATATTTT
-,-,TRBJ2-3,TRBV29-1,CSVEGTQGINRNTQYF,TGCAGCGTTGAAGGTACCCAGGGGATTAACAGAAATACGCAGTATTTT
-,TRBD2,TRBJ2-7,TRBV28,CASSLSLAAIPYEQYF,TGTGCCAGCAGTTTATCCCTAGCGGCAATACCCTACGAGCAGTACTTC